What follows are 14 T cell receptor beta chains derived from one specimen sequenced in a study of CDR3 diversity in severe acne. One entry per CDR3 protein, called by TCRdb with MiXCR from the PCR reads. Among more than 85,000 distinct CDR3 sequences listed, about half were seen once. The specimen was blood. The receptors derive from a male donor with acne.

J is TRBJ1-2 and V is TRBV19, with 9 bases that match TRBD1. In germline, CDR1 is LNHDA, CDR2 SQIVND (reference sequence). V lost 6 bases and J lost 6; bases outside the gene matches: 2. This CDR3 spans 12 amino acids. The CDR3 loop reads CASSGTGNGYTF. In DNA, the CDR3 is TGTGCCAGTAGCGGGACAGGGAATGGCTACACCTTC.

This clonotype came up a few times. V and J are TRBV24-1 and TRBJ2-6, with D unresolved. The CDR3 runs to 17 residues. CDR1 and CDR2 (germline): KGHDR, SFDVKD. V dropped 1 base and J dropped 0 bases, with 9 bases sitting between them. CDR3 nucleotide sequence: TGTGCCACCAGTGATTTCGATACGTACTCTGGGGCCAACGTCCTGACTTTC. Protein product: CATSDFDTYSGANVLTF.

By sample fraction, this clonotype is medium-sized. The chain couples TRBV4-3 to TRBJ2-3; D could derive from TRBD1 or TRBD2 (5 bases each). From germline, CDR1 is LGHNA and CDR2 YSLEER. The V and J ends lost 8 bases and 8 bases respectively, with 17 bases between them. CDR3 length: 13 residues. CDR3 in amino acids: CASGFEGTPTQYF. In DNA, the CDR3 is TGCGCCAGCGGATTCGAAGGGACCCCTACGCAGTATTTT.

The V and J genes are TRBV28 and TRBJ1-5, with D uncertain. V was shortened by 6 bases and J by 6 bases, with 15 bases between the two germline ends. The germline V gene encodes CDR1 MDHEN and CDR2 SYDVKM. The CDR3 has 14 amino acids. DNA for the CDR3: TGTGCCAGCAGCCTCCTCTTGACCGGTCAGCCCCAGCATTTT. It specifies CASSLLLTGQPQHF.

The V and J genes are TRBV5-6 and TRBJ1-1; D is perhaps TRBD1 (6 bases). Germline CDR1 reads SGHDT; CDR2 reads YYEEEE. Trimming shortened V by 6 bases and J by 0 bases, and 9 bases separated the two germline ends. The CDR3 extends over 13 amino acids. The CDR3 region is CASMGHMNTEAFF. DNA for the CDR3: TGTGCCAGCATGGGACATATGAACACTGAAGCTTTCTTT.

There are a few counts of this clonotype. This chain uses TRBV4-1 with TRBJ1-2, with TRBD1 matching over 7 bases. Germline V gene sequence: CDR1 MGHRA, CDR2 YSYEKL. The CDR3 extends over 15 amino acids. Unmatched junction bases numbered 7, after V lost 2 bases and J lost 4 bases. The CDR3, as DNA: TGCGCCAGCAGCCAACTTACCGACAGGGTCTATGGCTACACCTTC. It is translated as CASSQLTDRVYGYTF.

This clonotype was detected only a few times. The rearrangement uses TRBV25-1 and TRBJ1-1; no definite D call. Germline loops: CDR1 MGHDK, CDR2 SYGVNS. The CDR3 covers 14 residues. The germline V and J ends were trimmed by 8 bases and 2 bases, with 15 bases remaining between them. The CDR3 spells CASLGLGTNTEAFF. The CDR3 bases are TGTGCCAGCCTTGGTTTGGGCACCAACACTGAAGCTTTCTTT. The whole variable domain, filled in from reference TRBV25-1 and TRBJ1-1, reads EADIYQTPRYLVIGTGKKITLECSQTMGHDKMYWYQQDPGMELHLIHYSYGVNSTEKGDLSSESTVSRIRTEHFPLTLESARPSHTSQYLCASLGLGTNTEAFFGQGTRLTVV.

As to this clonotype: A much more abundant neighbour one base away suggests this may be a read error. The J gene is TRBJ1-1, the V gene TRBV5-1; D uncertain. CDR3 length: 14 amino acids. V was cut by 0 bases and J by 2 bases, with 8 bases left in between. Germline CDR1 SGHRS, CDR2 YFSETQ. For the CDR3, the DNA is TGCGCCAGCAGCTTGGGATCGGTCAACACTGAAGCTTTCTTT. Its translation: CASSLGSVNTEAFF.

This clonotype has just a few counts. At one of its ends the junction is not consistent with the germline gene, which may arise from a read error. The chain uses TRBV13 and TRBJ2-5, with 9 bases identical to TRBD1. The CDR3 length is 19 residues. Germline-derived CDR1 and CDR2 are PRHDT and FYEKMQ (reference sequence). CDR3 sequence: CASGLGTPGQGQSQETQYF. CDR3 nucleotides: TGTGCCAGCGGCTTAGGCACACCGGGACAGGGACAATCCCAAGAGACCCAGTACTTC.

For this clonotype: A read error may explain this, as a much larger clone is one base away. The chain couples TRBV5-1 to TRBJ2-1; 8 bases align to TRBD2. Germline CDR1 SGHRS, CDR2 YFSETQ. This CDR3 spans 17 amino acids. J lost 9 bases, V lost 0 bases, and 14 bases had no gene match. The CDR3 sequence is CASSLVPAGVEEGEQFF. CDR3 DNA sequence: TGCGCCAGCAGCTTGGTCCCAGCGGGAGTGGAAGAGGGTGAGCAGTTCTTC. The variable domain in full, completed from reference TRBV5-1 and TRBJ2-1, reads KAGVTQTPRYLIKTRGQQVTLSCSPISGHRSVSWYQQTPGQGLQFLFEYFSETQRNKGNFPGRFSGRQFSNSRSEMNVSTLELGDSALYLCASSLVPAGVEEGEQFFGPGTRLTVL.

This clonotype turned up a few times. The V call is TRBV25-1, the J call TRBJ1-2, with 8 bases fitting TRBD1. Germline trimming cut 4 bases from V and 6 bases from J; bases unmatched to any gene: 4. CDR3 length equals 13 residues. From germline, CDR1 is MGHDK and CDR2 SYGVNS. Written as DNA, the CDR3 is TGTGCCAGCAGTGTCTCGGACAGGGATGGCTACACCTTC. Translating gives CASSVSDRDGYTF.

On this clonotype: One end of the junction varies from germline; a read error may be responsible. The chain has TRBV2 and TRBJ1-1; TRBD1 agrees at 9 bases. CDR1 is SNHLY and CDR2 is FYNNEI in the germline V gene. The CDR3 runs 15 residues. The CDR3 loop reads CARLRDREQSTEAFF. The CDR3 region has the DNA TGTGCCAGACTCCGGGACAGGGAGCAGAGCACTGAAGCCTTCTTT. Drawing the rest from reference TRBV2 and TRBJ1-1, the complete variable domain is EPEVTQTPSHQVTQMGQEVILRCVPISNHLYFYWYRQILGQKVEFLVSFYNNEISEKSEIFDDQFSVERPDGSNFTLKIRSTKLEDSAMYFCARLRDREQSTEAFFGQGTRLTVV.

V is TRBV6-5 and J is TRBJ2-6; D possibly matches TRBD1 or TRBD2 (5 bases each). The V end lost 5 bases, the J end lost 0 bases, and 17 bases lay between the germline ends. This CDR3 has 18 amino acids. Per germline, CDR1 MNHEY and CDR2 SVGAGI. For the CDR3, the DNA is TGTGCCAGCAGTCGTTGGGACGGTGAAAACTCTGGGGCCAACGTCCTGACTTTC. Translation: CASSRWDGENSGANVLTF.

Note on this clonotype: This may arise from a read error, as a much more abundant clone is one base away. This chain links TRBV29-1 with TRBJ1-2, with D tentatively TRBD1 (6 bases). V was shortened by 4 bases and J by 8 bases, with 20 bases between the two germline ends. There are 14 residues in the CDR3. Germline CDR1 and CDR2: SQVTM and ANQGSEA. The CDR3 DNA sequence: TGCAGCGTTGGGGGCAGGGGCCTAAAGGAAGGCTACACCTTC. Translated: CSVGGRGLKEGYTF.